The 11 T cell receptor beta chains below come from one sample, sequenced in a study of cytomegalovirus exposure and HLA in healthy donors. Amplification used 60 Vbeta primers and 13 Jbeta primers. Data came from immunoSEQ multiplex PCR; TCRdb stores just in-frame clones and leaves some out. The data hold 100,000 to 150,000 clones, with around 72% observed a single time. The sample consisted of PBMCs. The receptor set was obtained from a human donor in good health.

V usage is TRBV14 and J usage is TRBJ1-4, with 9 bases identical to TRBD1. Germline CDR1 and CDR2: SGHDN and FVKESK. Losses at the gene ends were 1 base for V and 8 bases for J; bases not matched to a gene: 11. This CDR3 has 17 amino acids. The CDR3 loop is CASSQGRDTTGGEKLFF. In DNA, the CDR3 is TGTGCCAGCAGCCAAGGCCGGGATACGACAGGGGGAGAAAAACTGTTTTTT.

The chain is built from TRBV21-1 and TRBJ2-5; the table names TRBD1, a call not compared with the DNA. The last part of the DNA fits TRBJ2-7 better; the J call may be wrong. TRBV21-1 is flagged as a pseudogene. The CDR3 is 15 amino acids. For the CDR3, the DNA is TGTGCCAGCCGCTCCCGGGGCAGGGGAAACTACGAGCAGTACTTC. Translation gives CASRSRGRGNYEQYF.

J is TRBJ2-3 and V is TRBV7-6, with 11 bases identical to TRBD2. The germline V gene encodes CDR1 SGHVS and CDR2 FNYEAQ. The trim removed 2 bases at V and 6 bases at J, leaving 10 bases unmatched. CDR3 length: 17 residues. The CDR3 bases are TGTGCCAGCAGCTTACGGGTAGCGGGAGGGCCGAGGGATACGCAGTATTTT. Translated: CASSLRVAGGPRDTQYF.

The rearrangement links TRBV6-6 to TRBJ2-7; 7 bases match TRBD1. The germline gives CDR1 MNHNY, CDR2 SVGAGI (reference sequence). The V segment lost 5 bases and the J segment 6 bases; nucleotides outside the gene matches: 4. This CDR3 region has 12 residues. The CDR3 protein is CASSPRQGEQYF. The DNA of the CDR3 is TGTGCCAGCAGTCCCCGACAGGGCGAGCAGTACTTC.

The rearrangement links TRBV5-1 to TRBJ1-3; a possible D gene is TRBD1 (5 bases). V shed 2 bases and J shed 1 base, with 13 bases lying between them. The CDR3 has 16 residues. CDR1 is SGHRS and CDR2 is YFSETQ in the germline V gene. The CDR3 spells CASSLSLDRSGNTIYF. The DNA of the CDR3 is TGCGCCAGCAGCTTATCCCTTGACAGATCTGGAAACACCATATATTTT.

This chain joins TRBV2 and TRBJ1-4; D is perhaps TRBD1 (6 bases). With 10 bases removed from V and 4 bases from J, the gap between germline ends came to 13 bases. Germline V gene data show CDR1 as SNHLY and CDR2 as FYNNEI. The length of the CDR3 is 13 residues. The CDR3 nucleotides read TGTGCCACCCTCCGACAGGATAATGAAAAACTGTTTTTT. Its protein is CATLRQDNEKLFF.

Turning to this clone: This specimen includes other DNA sequences encoding the same CDR3. The rearrangement links TRBV9 to TRBJ2-1; 14 nucleotides match TRBD2. The germline V gene has CDR1 SGDLS and CDR2 YYNGEE. This CDR3 has 18 residues. Trimming took 2 bases from V and 4 from J; bases not matched to a gene: 8. The CDR3 region has the DNA TGTGCCAGCAGCGTGGGACTAGCGGGAGTGGGGGCTTACAATGAGCAGTTCTTC. It translates to CASSVGLAGVGAYNEQFF.

V is TRBV6-6 and J is TRBJ2-7; 9 bases align to TRBD2. After removal of 6 bases from V and 1 base from J, the junction contained 4 bases not matched to a gene. The CDR3 is 14 residues long. Germline V gene sequence: CDR1 MNHNY, CDR2 SVGAGI (reference sequence). CDR3 sequence reads: CASRGLARSYEQYF. The CDR3 region has the DNA TGTGCCAGCAGGGGACTAGCTAGGTCCTACGAGCAGTACTTC.

J is TRBJ1-3 and V is TRBV30; 9 bases are shared with TRBD1. The germline gives CDR1 GTSNPN, CDR2 SVGIG (reference sequence). The CDR3 consists of 18 residues. J gave up 2 bases and V 1 base, and 12 bases lay outside the gene matches. The CDR3 DNA sequence: TGTGCCTGGAGTGGTACGGCTGGGACAGGGCTAACTGGAAACACCATATATTTT. Translating gives CAWSGTAGTGLTGNTIYF.

This chain's CDR3 is CASSTSGGRGYNEQFF. The CDR3, as DNA: TGTGCCAGTAGTACCTCTGGCGGGAGGGGGTACAATGAGCAGTTCTTC. This sequence joins TRBV19 and TRBJ2-1; the match to TRBD2 covers 9 bases. This CDR3 has 16 amino acids. Trimming removed 4 bases from V and 4 bases from J; junction bases left unmatched: 8. Germline CDR1 reads LNHDA; CDR2 reads SQIVND (reference sequence).

This chain uses TRBV5-1 with TRBJ1-2; the match to TRBD1 covers 9 bases. V lost 4 bases to trimming and J lost 2 bases; unmatched junction nucleotides: 3. CDR1 and CDR2 (germline): SGHRS, YFSETQ. The CDR3 has 14 residues. CDR3 in DNA: TGCGCCAGCAGCCTAGGGACAGGGAACTATGGCTACACCTTC. Translated, it gives CASSLGTGNYGYTF.